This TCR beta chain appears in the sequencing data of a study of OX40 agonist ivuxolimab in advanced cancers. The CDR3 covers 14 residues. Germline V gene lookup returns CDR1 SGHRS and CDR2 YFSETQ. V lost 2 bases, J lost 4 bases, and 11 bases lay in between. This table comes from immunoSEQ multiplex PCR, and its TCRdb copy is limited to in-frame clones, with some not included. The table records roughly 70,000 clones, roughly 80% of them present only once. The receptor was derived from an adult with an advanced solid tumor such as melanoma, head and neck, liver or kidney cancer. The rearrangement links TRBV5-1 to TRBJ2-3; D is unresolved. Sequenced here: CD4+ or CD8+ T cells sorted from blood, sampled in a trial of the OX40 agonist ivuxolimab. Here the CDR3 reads CASSFLKESDTQYF. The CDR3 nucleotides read TGCGCCAGCAGCTTTCTCAAGGAATCAGATACGCAGTATTTT.